Shown below are 26 T cell receptor beta chains from a single sample sequenced in a study of OX40 agonist ivuxolimab in advanced cancers. This table comes from immunoSEQ multiplex PCR, and its TCRdb copy is limited to in-frame clones, with some not included. The sample includes around 62,000 clones, around 83% seen only once; the top ten take about 2.4%. The material was CD4+ or CD8+ T cells sorted from blood, obtained in a trial of the OX40 agonist ivuxolimab. Receptors were obtained from an adult with an advanced solid tumor such as melanoma, head and neck, liver or kidney cancer.

This chain joins TRBV5-1 and TRBJ2-1; 8 bases line up with TRBD1. Germline V gene data show CDR1 as SGHRS and CDR2 as YFSETQ. There are 14 residues in the CDR3. V was clipped by 5 bases and J by 2 bases; unmatched bases: 3. CDR3 sequence (DNA): TGCGCCAGCAGAACGACAGGGGCCTACAATGAGCAGTTCTTC. Translation gives CASRTTGAYNEQFF. Full variable domain (missing parts from reference TRBV5-1 and TRBJ2-1): KAGVTQTPRYLIKTRGQQVTLSCSPISGHRSVSWYQQTPGQGLQFLFEYFSETQRNKGNFPGRFSGRQFSNSRSEMNVSTLELGDSALYLCASRTTGAYNEQFFGPGTRLTVL.

The V gene is TRBV6-6, the J gene TRBJ2-4; D not certain. V was shortened by 2 bases and J by 8 bases, with 4 bases between the two germline ends. Germline V gives CDR1 MNHNY, CDR2 SVGAGI (reference sequence). The CDR3 length is 11 residues. This chain's CDR3 is CASSYGYIQYF. The CDR3 DNA follows: TGTGCCAGCAGTTACGGATACATTCAGTACTTC.

The chain combines TRBV5-4 with TRBJ1-6, with 9 bases that match TRBD1. Germline V CDR1 and CDR2: SGHNT, YYREEE (reference sequence). This CDR3 has 15 amino acids. V shed 10 bases, J shed 10 bases, and the junction held 15 bases outside the gene matches. The CDR3 DNA is TGTGCCGGAAAACGGGACAGGGAGGAACGGTCACCCCTCCACTTT. Translation gives CAGKRDREERSPLHF.

The table lists this clone with a few counts. The rearrangement uses TRBV6-1 and TRBJ1-4; 8 bases agree with TRBD1. This CDR3 contains 13 residues. Trimming cost V 5 bases and J 5 bases; bases outside gene matches: 1. The V gene's germline CDR1 is MNHNS and CDR2 SASEGT. The CDR3 sequence is CASSRTGNEKLFF. Written as DNA, the CDR3 is TGTGCCAGCAGTCGGACAGGGAATGAAAAACTGTTTTTT.

The CDR3 loop reads CASSSDSYGYTF. CDR3 DNA sequence: TGTGCCAGCAGTTCCGACTCATATGGCTACACCTTC. This rearrangement joins TRBV27 to TRBJ1-2; no clear D gene. The CDR3 length is 12 residues. The germline V gene encodes CDR1 MNHEY and CDR2 SMNVEV (reference sequence). Trimming shortened V by 4 bases and J by 5 bases, and 8 bases separated the two germline ends.

The chain has TRBV18 and TRBJ1-4; TRBD1 matches at 7 bases. CDR1 is KGHSH, CDR2 LQKENI, per germline. With V trimmed by 4 bases and J by 0 bases, 5 bases remained unmatched. CDR3 length: 16 amino acids. The CDR3 nucleotides read TGTGCCAGCTCACTCAGACAGGGAGCAACTAATGAAAAACTGTTTTTT. Amino acids: CASSLRQGATNEKLFF.

This clone was detected only a few times. J is TRBJ1-1 and V is TRBV28; D ambiguous. The CDR3 has 13 amino acids. Germline V gene sequence: CDR1 MDHEN, CDR2 SYDVKM. V was cut by 5 bases and J by 1 base, with 8 bases left in between. The CDR3 DNA reads as TGTGCCAGCAGTCAACAGACGAACACTGAAGCTTTCTTT. Translated, it gives CASSQQTNTEAFF.

The chain is built from TRBV9 and TRBJ2-5; the D gene is possibly TRBD2 (6 bases). V lost 3 bases and J 2 bases, leaving 14 bases between the germline ends. CDR3 size: 15 residues. Per germline, CDR1 SGDLS and CDR2 YYNGEE. CDR3 sequence: CASSALGAGQETQYF. CDR3 sequence (DNA): TGTGCCAGCAGCGCTCTCGGCGCGGGGCAAGAGACCCAGTACTTC.

This rearrangement joins TRBV6-1 to TRBJ2-3; no firm D call. Trimming stripped 5 bases from V and 1 base from J, with 10 bases between. Germline V gives CDR1 MNHNS, CDR2 SASEGT. This CDR3 spans 14 amino acids. The CDR3 region has the DNA TGTGCCAGCAGTCCCCCCGCGGGCACAGATACGCAGTATTTT. Translation: CASSPPAGTDTQYF.

The V gene is TRBV5-5, the J gene TRBJ1-2, with D uncertain. The CDR3 is 12 amino acids. V was pared by 4 bases and J by 8 bases, with 12 bases between. In germline, CDR1 is SGHKS, CDR2 YYEKEE (reference sequence). The CDR3 here is CASSPASRGYTF. CDR3 nucleotides: TGTGCCAGCAGCCCCGCCTCGCGGGGCTACACCTTC.

This clone was recorded once. V usage is TRBV5-6 and J usage is TRBJ2-1, with D perhaps matching TRBD1 or TRBD2 (5 bases each). The V gene lost 0 bases and the J gene lost 12 bases, with 13 bases spanning the gap. The CDR3 is 13 amino acids. Germline V CDR1 and CDR2: SGHDT, YYEEEE. CDR3 amino acids: CASSLADFGGQFF. The CDR3 DNA follows: TGTGCCAGCAGCTTGGCGGATTTTGGGGGGCAGTTCTTC.

The chain couples TRBV7-8 to TRBJ2-6; 9 nucleotides agree with TRBD1. From germline, CDR1 is SGHVS and CDR2 FQNEAQ. J gave up 4 bases and V 5 bases, and 15 bases lay outside the gene matches. The CDR3 consists of 19 residues. The CDR3 here is CASSHKGSGQGTGANVLTF. Written as DNA, the CDR3 is TGTGCCAGCAGCCACAAGGGCTCGGGACAGGGTACCGGGGCCAACGTCCTGACTTTC.

The chain uses TRBV6-5 and TRBJ1-3; D not certain. Germline values: CDR1 MNHEY, CDR2 SVGAGI. CDR3 size: 15 residues. Between the trimmed V and J ends, which lost 0 bases and 2 bases, there was a span of 8 bases. In DNA form, the CDR3 reads TGTGCCAGCAGTTACTCCCCGCCAGCTGGAAACACCATATATTTT. Translated, it gives CASSYSPPAGNTIYF.

This clone was counted a few times. The V call is TRBV9, the J call TRBJ2-3; D may be TRBD1 (6 bases). V lost 1 base to trimming and J lost 1 base, with 10 bases between them. Germline V gene sequence: CDR1 SGDLS, CDR2 YYNGEE. The CDR3 consists of 15 residues. The CDR3 protein is CASSVWQGRTDTQYF. Written as DNA, the CDR3 is TGTGCCAGCAGCGTATGGCAGGGGCGCACAGATACGCAGTATTTT.

V usage is TRBV2 and J usage is TRBJ1-6; D may be TRBD1 (5 bases). Per the germline V gene, CDR1 is SNHLY and CDR2 is FYNNEI. V was shortened by 3 bases and J by 10 bases, with 13 bases between the two germline ends. CDR3 length equals 14 residues. As DNA, the CDR3 is TGTGCCAGCAGTGACAGGCAGGGCGGCTCACCCCTCCACTTT. It encodes CASSDRQGGSPLHF.

The chain employs TRBV19 and TRBJ1-2; 9 nucleotides match TRBD1. Germline V gene sequence: CDR1 LNHDA, CDR2 SQIVND (reference sequence). This CDR3 spans 13 amino acids. V lost 7 bases and J lost 5; bases outside the gene matches: 5. The CDR3 loop reads CASIPDRGYGYTF. The CDR3 nucleotides are TGTGCCAGTATCCCCGACAGGGGGTATGGCTACACCTTC.

The chain joins TRBV7-3 to TRBJ2-2; D assignment may be TRBD1 or TRBD2 (5 bases each). V dropped 2 bases and J dropped 7 bases, with 14 bases sitting between them. The CDR3 is made up of 15 amino acids. Germline CDR1 is SGHTA and CDR2 is FQGTGA. The CDR3 loop reads CASSLLRGQGGELFF. In DNA form, the CDR3 reads TGTGCCAGCAGCTTACTTCGGGGCCAAGGCGGGGAGCTGTTTTTT. Combining the CDR3 with reference TRBV7-3 and TRBJ2-2 gives the whole variable domain GAGVSQTPSNKVTEKGKYVELRCDPISGHTALYWYRQSLGQGPEFLIYFQGTGAADDSGLPNDRFFAVRPEGSVSTLKIQRTERGDSAVYLCASSLLRGQGGELFFGEGSRLTVL.

This clone is a singleton in its sample. This chain links TRBV4-1 with TRBJ2-2; D might be TRBD1 (5 bases). The CDR3 has 15 amino acids. CDR1 and CDR2 (germline): MGHRA, YSYEKL. V was clipped by 0 bases and J by 6 bases, with 11 bases between them. In DNA form, the CDR3 reads TGCGCCAGCAGCCAAGAGGGGCAGGTTCCCGGGGAGCTGTTTTTT. This codes for CASSQEGQVPGELFF.

A few counts support this clone. V is TRBV7-3 and J is TRBJ2-3; 11 nucleotides line up with TRBD2. V dropped 6 bases and J dropped 2; count of bases not matched to a gene: 4. In germline, CDR1 is SGHTA, CDR2 FQGTGA. This CDR3 has 15 amino acids. In DNA, the CDR3 is TGTGCCAGCAGATTAGCGGGGGGGCCCACAGATACGCAGTATTTT. Residues: CASRLAGGPTDTQYF.

The chain joins TRBV6-5 to TRBJ1-1; D perhaps matches TRBD1 (5 bases). The V gene's germline CDR1 is MNHEY and CDR2 SVGAGI. The V gene lost 5 bases and the J gene lost 0 bases, with 10 bases spanning the gap. The CDR3 extends over 14 amino acids. The CDR3 DNA sequence: TGTGCCAGCAGTCAAAGACAGCTGAACACTGAAGCTTTCTTT. It codes for CASSQRQLNTEAFF.

V is TRBV5-1 and J is TRBJ1-2, with D unresolved. The CDR3 totals 13 residues. Germline lookup yields CDR1 SGHRS and CDR2 YFSETQ. V was pared by 0 bases and J by 7 bases, with 10 bases between. CDR3 region: CASSLGDLGGYTF. The CDR3 region has the DNA TGCGCCAGCAGCTTGGGAGACTTAGGTGGCTACACCTTC.

This chain links TRBV14 with TRBJ1-1; unclear D gene. Per the germline V gene, CDR1 is SGHDN and CDR2 is FVKESK. The CDR3 has 13 residues. Between the trimmed V and J ends, which lost 3 bases and 4 bases, there was a span of 9 bases. The CDR3 reads CASSQATLTEAFF. CDR3 nucleotides: TGTGCCAGCAGCCAGGCCACCCTCACTGAAGCTTTCTTT.

The chain carries TRBV29-1 and TRBJ1-6; TRBD1 matches 7 bases. Losses at the gene ends were 6 bases for V and 9 bases for J; bases not matched to a gene: 8. CDR1 SQVTM and CDR2 ANQGSEA come from the germline V gene. CDR3 size: 13 residues. The CDR3 loop is CSVITGAGSPLHF. DNA for the CDR3: TGCAGCGTAATCACAGGGGCTGGTTCACCCCTCCACTTT.

This chain uses TRBV4-3 with TRBJ1-5; TRBD1 matches 7 bases. CDR3 length equals 17 residues. Germline V gene lookup returns CDR1 LGHNA and CDR2 YSLEER. V trimming: 0 bases; J trimming: 2 bases; junction bases outside the gene matches: 7. The CDR3 DNA follows: TGCGCCAGCAGCCAAGAGTGGAGGACAGGAGGCAATCAGCCCCAGCATTTT. Translation gives CASSQEWRTGGNQPQHF.

The chain joins TRBV28 to TRBJ1-4; D call uncertain. Germline V CDR1 and CDR2: MDHEN, SYDVKM. CDR3 length equals 12 residues. CDR3 sequence reads: CGTGKDSEKLFF. The CDR3 bases are TGTGGTACGGGGAAGGATTCGGAAAAACTGTTTTTT.

The rearrangement uses TRBV2 and TRBJ2-5; no clear D. The ends were cut back, 4 bases at V and 3 bases at J, with 3 bases in the middle. The CDR3 runs 11 residues. Germline V lookup: CDR1 SNHLY, CDR2 FYNNEI. The chain's CDR3 is CASSGEETQYF. The CDR3 DNA is TGTGCCAGCAGTGGAGAAGAGACCCAGTACTTC. The complete variable domain, with remaining parts taken from reference TRBV2 and TRBJ2-5, reads EPEVTQTPSHQVTQMGQEVILRCVPISNHLYFYWYRQILGQKVEFLVSFYNNEISEKSEIFDDQFSVERPDGSNFTLKIRSTKLEDSAMYFCASSGEETQYFGPGTRLLVL.